This T cell receptor (beta chain) came from a study of T cells in narcolepsy. Details on this clone: Its antigen is not identified. Likely a read error: the CDR3 ends without its conserved phenylalanine or tryptophan.

The J segment lost 5 bases and the V segment lost 2 bases, leaving 11 bases of the junction unmatched. This CDR3 is 17 amino acids long. Germline loops: CDR1 SGHRS, CDR2 YFSETQ. Only in-frame clones appear in the TCRdb table, and some are missing; sequencing was by immunoSEQ multiplex PCR. This table has 25,000 to 35,000 clones, 75% to 90% appearing once. Study-level points and caveats: In some patient and control memory CD4+ samples, autoreactive clones were absent. Healthy controls reportedly lacked the autoreactive clonotypes serially found in patients' blood.

This chain joins TRBV5-1 and TRBJ2-2; 8 positions agree with TRBD1. The specimen sequenced was memory (CD45RA-) CD4+ T cells from blood. This receptor was taken from a human donor in good health. CDR3 protein: CASSFGGRGQGTGELFS. The DNA of the CDR3 is TGCGCCAGCAGCTTCGGCGGCAGGGGGCAGGGGACCGGGGAGCTGTTTTCT.